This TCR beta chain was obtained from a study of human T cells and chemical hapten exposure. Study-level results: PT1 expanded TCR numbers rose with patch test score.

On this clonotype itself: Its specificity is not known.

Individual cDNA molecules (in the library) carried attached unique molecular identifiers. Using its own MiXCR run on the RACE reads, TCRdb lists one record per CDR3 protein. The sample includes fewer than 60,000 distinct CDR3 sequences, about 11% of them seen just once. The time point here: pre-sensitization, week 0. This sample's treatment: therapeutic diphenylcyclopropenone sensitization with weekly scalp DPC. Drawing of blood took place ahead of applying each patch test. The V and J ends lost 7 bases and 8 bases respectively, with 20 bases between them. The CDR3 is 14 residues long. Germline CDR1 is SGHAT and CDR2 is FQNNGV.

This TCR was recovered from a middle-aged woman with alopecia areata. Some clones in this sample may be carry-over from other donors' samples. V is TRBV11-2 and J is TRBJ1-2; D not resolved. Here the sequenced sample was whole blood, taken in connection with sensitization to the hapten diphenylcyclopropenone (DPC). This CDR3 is CASTPGLVTGGYTF. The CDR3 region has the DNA TGTGCCAGCACCCCCGGGCTTGTAACTGGCGGCTACACCTTC.